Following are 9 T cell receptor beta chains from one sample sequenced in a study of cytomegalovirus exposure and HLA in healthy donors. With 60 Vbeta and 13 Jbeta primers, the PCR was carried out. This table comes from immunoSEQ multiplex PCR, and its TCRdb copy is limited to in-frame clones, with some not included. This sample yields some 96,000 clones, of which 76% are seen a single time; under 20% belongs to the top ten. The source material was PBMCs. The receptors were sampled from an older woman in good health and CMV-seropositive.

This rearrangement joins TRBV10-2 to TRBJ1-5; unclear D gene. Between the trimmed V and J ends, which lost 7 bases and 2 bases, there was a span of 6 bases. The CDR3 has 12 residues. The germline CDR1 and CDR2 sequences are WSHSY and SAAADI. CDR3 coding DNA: TGCGCCAGCAAGCAGGGCAATCAGCCCCAGCATTTT. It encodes CASKQGNQPQHF.

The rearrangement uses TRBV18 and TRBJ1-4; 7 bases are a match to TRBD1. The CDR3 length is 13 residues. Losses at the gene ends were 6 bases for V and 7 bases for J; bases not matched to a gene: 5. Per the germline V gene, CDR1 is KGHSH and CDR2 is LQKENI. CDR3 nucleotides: TGTGCCAGCTCGAGACAGGGAGGTGAAAAACTGTTTTTT. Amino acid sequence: CASSRQGGEKLFF.

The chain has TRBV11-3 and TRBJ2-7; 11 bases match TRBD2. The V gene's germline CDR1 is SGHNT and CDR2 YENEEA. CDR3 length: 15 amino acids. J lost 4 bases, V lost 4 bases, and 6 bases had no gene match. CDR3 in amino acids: CASSSGTSGLYEQYF. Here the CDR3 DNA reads TGTGCCAGCAGCTCCGGGACTAGCGGACTTTACGAGCAGTACTTC.

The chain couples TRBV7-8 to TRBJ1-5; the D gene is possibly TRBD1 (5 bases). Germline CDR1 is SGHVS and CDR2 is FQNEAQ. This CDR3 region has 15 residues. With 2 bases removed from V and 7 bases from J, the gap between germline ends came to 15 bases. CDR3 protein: CASSLSSRAEQPQHF. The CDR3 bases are TGTGCCAGCAGCTTATCTTCCAGGGCAGAACAGCCCCAGCATTTT.

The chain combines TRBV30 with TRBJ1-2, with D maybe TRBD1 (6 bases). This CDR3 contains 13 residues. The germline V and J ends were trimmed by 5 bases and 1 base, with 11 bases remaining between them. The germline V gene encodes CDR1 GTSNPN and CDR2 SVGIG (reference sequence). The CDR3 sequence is CAWETGLNYGYTF. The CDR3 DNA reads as TGTGCCTGGGAGACAGGACTTAACTATGGCTACACCTTC.

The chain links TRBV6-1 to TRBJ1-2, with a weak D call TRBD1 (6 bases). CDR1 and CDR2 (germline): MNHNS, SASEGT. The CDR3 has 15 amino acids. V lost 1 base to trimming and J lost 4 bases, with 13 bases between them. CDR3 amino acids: CASSEGQGIPYGYTF. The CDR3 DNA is TGTGCCAGCAGTGAAGGGCAGGGGATCCCCTATGGCTACACCTTC.

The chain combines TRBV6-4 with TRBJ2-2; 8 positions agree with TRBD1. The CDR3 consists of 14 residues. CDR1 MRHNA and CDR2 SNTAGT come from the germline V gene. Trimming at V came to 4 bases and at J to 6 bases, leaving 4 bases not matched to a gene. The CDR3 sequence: CASSATQGAGELFF. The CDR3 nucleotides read TGTGCCAGCAGTGCCACACAGGGGGCCGGGGAGCTGTTTTTT.

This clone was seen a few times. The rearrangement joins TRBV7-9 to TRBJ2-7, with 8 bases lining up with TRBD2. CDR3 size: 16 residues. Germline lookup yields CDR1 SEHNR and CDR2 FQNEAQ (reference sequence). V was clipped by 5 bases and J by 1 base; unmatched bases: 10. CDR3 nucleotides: TGTGCCAGCAGCCACCATACTAGCGGTCCTTCCTACGAGCAGTACTTC. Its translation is CASSHHTSGPSYEQYF.

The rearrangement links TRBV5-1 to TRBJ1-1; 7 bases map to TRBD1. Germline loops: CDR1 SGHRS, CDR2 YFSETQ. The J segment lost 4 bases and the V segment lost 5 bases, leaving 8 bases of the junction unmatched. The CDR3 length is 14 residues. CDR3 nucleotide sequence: TGCGCCAGCAGACAAACAGGGGATGCCACTGAAGCTTTCTTT. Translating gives CASRQTGDATEAFF.